The entry that follows covers one TCR beta chain sequence. The CDR3 length is 12 residues. The V end lost 7 bases, the J end lost 7 bases, and 8 bases lay between the germline ends. CDR1 and CDR2 from the germline V gene are MNHNS and SASEGT. These data originate in a study of technical replicates of blood from a few donors. Using immunoSEQ multiplex PCR, the repertoire was profiled, and TCRdb retains in-frame clones only, with some absent. The sample has 67,000 or so clones; less than 97% are singletons. The material sequenced was T cells isolated from PBMCs. The sequence derives from a human donor in good health. The chain uses TRBV6-1 and TRBJ1-6; no definite D call. Here the CDR3 reads CASTVGNSPLHF. The CDR3 DNA reads as TGTGCCAGCACGGTGGGCAATTCACCCCTCCACTTT.